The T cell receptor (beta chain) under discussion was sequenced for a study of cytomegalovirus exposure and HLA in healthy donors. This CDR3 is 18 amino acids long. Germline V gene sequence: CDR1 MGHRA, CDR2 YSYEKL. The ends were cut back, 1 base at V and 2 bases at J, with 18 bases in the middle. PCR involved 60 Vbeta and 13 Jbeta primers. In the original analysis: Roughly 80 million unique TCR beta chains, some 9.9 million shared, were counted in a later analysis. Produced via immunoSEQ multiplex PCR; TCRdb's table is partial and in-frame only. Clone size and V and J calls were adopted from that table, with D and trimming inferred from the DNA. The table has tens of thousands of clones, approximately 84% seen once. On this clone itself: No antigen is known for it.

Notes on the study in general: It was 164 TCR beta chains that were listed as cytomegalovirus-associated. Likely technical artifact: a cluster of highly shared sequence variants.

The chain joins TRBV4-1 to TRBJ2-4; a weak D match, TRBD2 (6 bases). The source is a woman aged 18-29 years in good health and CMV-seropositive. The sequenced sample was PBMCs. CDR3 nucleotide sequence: TGCGCCAGCAGCCAAGTGGCGACGGTGGGCGGGACCAAAAACATTCAGTACTTC. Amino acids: CASSQVATVGGTKNIQYF.